Detailed here is one T cell receptor beta chain. Its antigen target is currently unknown. No per-base quality is available; no much larger clone lies one base away. This specimen comes from a study of OX40 agonist ivuxolimab in advanced cancers. About the study as a whole: Ivuxolimab was a fully human IgG2 agonistic monoclonal antibody targeting the costimulatory receptor OX40 (CD134). Intravenous ivuxolimab was administered to patients every 2 weeks at six dose levels: 0.01, 0.1, 0.3, 1.5, 3 and 10 mg/kg. Of the approximately 53 patients in dose escalation, around 20 had hepatocellular carcinoma, some 15 had melanoma, 9 had renal cell carcinoma and 9 had head and neck cancer. In the dose-escalation cohort, nearly 85% of patients were male, and the mean age was 60 years with a range of about 20 to 80. Patients were allowed to have had prior anti-PD-1, anti-PD-L1 or anti-CTLA-4 therapy, and about 40% of the dose-escalation patients had been treated with checkpoint inhibitors. Partial responses occurred in three dose-escalation patients: two with cutaneous melanoma and one with hepatocellular carcinoma. The point of sequencing TCRbeta in the periphery was to test whether ivuxolimab changed TCR sequence diversity and drove clonal T-cell expansion. The paper reports the monotherapy dose-escalation portion (N of about 47 patients) of the phase I ivuxolimab trial.

To sequence the TCRbeta CDR3 region, genomic DNA was isolated from the sorted cells. The immunoSEQ Assay was used for sequencing of TCRbeta CDR3 regions. TCRdb stores this immuneACCESS table with in-frame sequences only. Part of the clones is absent; in the studies checked, under half of the shortfall reflects unresolved V genes, and no reason is known for the rest. This sample lists more than 35,000 clones; 80% were detected once. The ten largest clonotypes hold around 6.8% of the sample. Patients with a history of autoimmune disease or receiving systemic immunosuppression were excluded from the trial. Peripheral blood for TCR sequencing was collected from all dose cohorts at baseline, on cycle 4 day 1, and on cycle 7 day 1. The samples were taken from a phase I, first-in-human, multicenter, open-label dose-escalation trial of ivuxolimab. The trial enrolled adults with locally advanced or metastatic head and neck squamous cell, hepatocellular, melanoma or renal cell carcinoma. CD4+ and CD8+ T cells were sorted separately from peripheral blood before TCR sequencing.

Via the germline V gene, CDR1 is MNHNS and CDR2 SASEGT. The CDR3 runs 13 amino acids, cysteine and phenylalanine included. CDR3 DNA only is kept here, 39 bases in frame from base 1. V lost 2 bases and J lost 1 base; the stretch between them is 5 bases long. Overall study results and their limits: At doses of 0.1 to 3.0 mg/kg, clonal expansion of both CD4+ and CD8+ T cells in blood was seen between baseline and week 6. In the 0.1-3.0 mg/kg groups, partial responders were among the patients with the lowest normalized peripheral clonal expansion, particularly in CD8+ T cells. After ivuxolimab, CD8+ T cells had more expanded clones than CD4+ T cells on average. The antigen specificity of the peripheral T cells that underwent clonal expansion was not determined. Low levels of normalized T-cell clonal expansion were also seen in some patients who did not respond.

The input for sequencing was CD4+ or CD8+ T cells sorted from blood, taken in a trial of the OX40 agonist ivuxolimab. This receptor chain uses TRBV6-1 and TRBJ1-1; the D gene lacks a confident call. The TCR sequence derives from an adult with an advanced solid tumor such as melanoma, head and neck, liver or kidney cancer. The sequenced DNA is TGTGCCAGCAGTGAATTTCGGAACACTGAAGCTTTCTTT. The encoded protein is CASSEFRNTEAFF.